This T cell receptor beta chain was obtained from a study of cytomegalovirus exposure and HLA in healthy donors. Whole-study findings and limits: The analysis excluded some indistinguishable V segments, including TRBV6-2 and TRBV6-3. In a later analysis, at a false discovery rate of 0.05, about 16,000 TCR beta sequences matched HLA alleles. With high specificity and sensitivity, the classifier reportedly diagnosed cytomegalovirus status.

Vbeta (60) and Jbeta (13) primers were used in the PCR. Method: immunoSEQ multiplex PCR; TCRdb's copy keeps in-frame clones and lacks some. The repertoire holds some 85,000 clones, with 75% to 80% as singletons. By sample fraction, this clone is large. The antigen remains unidentified. Germline trimming cut 0 bases from V and 4 bases from J; bases unmatched to any gene: 14. Germline loops: CDR1 SNHLY, CDR2 FYNNEI. CDR3 length equals 19 residues. The specimen was PBMCs. This chain uses TRBV2 with TRBJ1-2; 10 bases are a match to TRBD1. The clonotype was recovered from a man aged 30-40 years in good health and CMV-seronegative. In DNA form, the CDR3 reads TGTGCCAGCAGTGAAGCCGGGGACAGGGGCCATTTCCCCCTCTATGGCTACACCTTC. Its translation: CASSEAGDRGHFPLYGYTF.